A single sample is the source of the 6 T cell receptor beta chains below, sequenced in a study of identical twins. MiXCR, run by TCRdb on the 5' RACE reads, gives a single entry per CDR3 protein. The sample holds approximately 500,000 distinct CDR3 sequences, 24% seen once. These data are also associated with another study on T cells expressing NK-cell markers.

Source material: CD4+ T cells sorted from blood. The origin of the receptors is a woman in her late teens or twenties in good health.

The chain recombines TRBV12-3 or TRBV12-4 with TRBJ1-4; TRBD1 agrees at 7 bases. The V gene end was trimmed by 5 bases and the J gene end by 7 bases; junction bases not matched to a gene: 7. CDR3 size: 14 residues. In DNA form, the CDR3 reads TGTGCCAGCAGTCCGGGACAGTCTGTTGAAAAACTGTTTTTT. Protein: CASSPGQSVEKLFF.

This clonotype has more than one count but fewer than ten. This rearrangement joins TRBV7-8 to TRBJ2-7; maybe TRBD1 (5 bases). V gave up 2 bases and J gave up 3 bases, with 11 bases separating them. The CDR3 is 14 amino acids. CDR1 and CDR2 (germline): SGHVS, FQNEAQ. DNA of the CDR3: TGTGCCAGCAGCTTACGGGTAGGGGTCTACGAGCAGTACTTC. Translating it yields CASSLRVGVYEQYF.

This clonotype was observed a handful of times. The chain carries TRBV7-9 and TRBJ2-3; D is uncertain. The length of the CDR3 is 14 residues. Germline CDR1 reads SEHNR; CDR2 reads FQNEAQ (reference sequence). The V end was cut by 5 bases, the J end by 0 bases, with 9 bases between. The CDR3 is CASSPTASTDTQYF. CDR3 sequence (DNA): TGTGCCAGCAGCCCGACTGCTAGCACAGATACGCAGTATTTT.

This clonotype came up a few times. The chain employs TRBV4-3 and TRBJ2-7; 10 positions agree with TRBD2. CDR3 length: 16 amino acids. Germline V gene lookup returns CDR1 LGHNA and CDR2 YSLEER. The V gene end was trimmed by 6 bases and the J gene end by 4 bases; junction bases not matched to a gene: 12. In DNA, the CDR3 is TGCGCCAGCAGTCCCCGGCTAGCGGGAGAGTCGTACGAGCAGTACTTC. It specifies CASSPRLAGESYEQYF.

CDR3 coding DNA: TGTGCTAGTGGCCCCAGGGGGGGGCAGACCCAGTACTTC. It specifies CASGPRGGQTQYF. V usage is TRBV12-5 and J usage is TRBJ2-5; tentatively, D is TRBD1 or TRBD2 (7 bases each). Deletions cut 6 bases from V and 6 bases from J, with 14 bases between. There are 13 residues in the CDR3. From germline, CDR1 is LGHNT and CDR2 FRNRAP.

This chain uses TRBV12-3 or TRBV12-4 with TRBJ2-4; 11 nucleotides line up with TRBD1. J lost 7 bases, V lost 4 bases, and 6 bases had no gene match. The CDR3 totals 15 residues. The CDR3 spells CASSSRTGGRNIQYF. Here the CDR3 DNA reads TGTGCCAGCAGTTCCCGGACAGGGGGCCGGAACATTCAGTACTTC.